The sequence of this T cell receptor (beta chain) was determined in a study of T-cell memory formation after mild COVID-19. Study context: TCR clusters were mostly confined to one donor each.

TCRdb re-called the 5' RACE reads through MiXCR, storing one row per CDR3 protein. The sample includes 450,000 or so distinct CDR3 sequences, roughly 25% of them seen just once. The table lists this clonotype with a few counts. The target antigen is unknown. The CDR3 is made up of 14 amino acids. The V and J ends lost 5 bases and 1 base, in that order; junction bases with no gene match: 3. Germline values: CDR1 DFQATT, CDR2 SNEGSKA (reference sequence). Overall study results and limits: Later expanders leaned CD4+, whereas day 15 to 85 contracting clones were balanced CD4/CD8. There were some responding clones in pre-infection memory, which suggested that cross-reactive memory had joined.

The sequenced material came from PBMCs or a T cell subset sorted from them (not recorded which). The TCR originated in an adult woman who had mild COVID-19 (a few samples of this study predate the infection). Cell type and time point are not known. The chain has TRBV20-1 and TRBJ2-3; 10 nucleotides line up with TRBD2. The CDR3 bases are TGCAGTGCTGCTGGGACTAGCGGCACAGATACGCAGTATTTT. Translating it yields CSAAGTSGTDTQYF.